The entry that follows covers one TCR beta chain sequence. The sample holds one count of this clone. The antigen it recognizes is unknown. No base qualities exist here, and no much larger clone lies one base off it. These data originate in a study of cytomegalovirus exposure and HLA in healthy donors (dated by TCRdb to 2017 to 2019). About the study as a whole: According to a later analysis, one platform produced both the approximately 110 validation repertoires and the 730 or so repertoires of the first cohort. The study aimed to test whether signatures of past pathogen exposure could be identified by cataloging public T cell receptors. In addition to the first cohort of 650 to 750 subjects, a separate validation cohort of 130 or so different subjects was used. The study combined high-throughput TCR immunosequencing, statistical association of individual TCRs with disease status, and machine learning to predict cytomegalovirus infection status.

Summary of the overall study and its limitations: The authors suggested that the approach could potentially be generalized to other disease states and immunological phenotypes. The study listed approximately 150 TCR beta chains as associated with cytomegalovirus. Of the cluster scores, about 94% were above 0 in a later analysis, which found that TCRs clustered in the first cohort also tended to co-occur in the 110 or so validation repertoires. Most TCR sequences were seen in very few donors, while some public TCRs were found in many individuals. Cytomegalovirus status was reported to be diagnosed by the classifier with high specificity and sensitivity in both the original and validation cohorts. Three of the identified cytomegalovirus-associated TCR beta chains were confirmed in vitro to be specific for cytomegalovirus antigens. A later analysis had no HLA typing for the validation cohort, so co-occurrence there was scored across all 130 or so repertoires.

The trim is 0 bases for V and 5 bases for J, with a gap of 13 bases between the germline ends. From the cysteine through the phenylalanine, the CDR3 covers 15 amino acids. Here the CDR3 DNA is all that survives: 45 bases in frame from base 1. CDR1 MNHNY and CDR2 SVGAGI are derived from the germline V gene (reference sequence). The donors were included in the validation cohort of some 120 subjects, a group kept apart from the roughly 680-subject first cohort. Library generation was performed with the immunoSEQ multiplex PCR assay. The paper's processing steps were these. A statistical classification framework was built for diagnosing cytomegalovirus status from the catalog of TCR beta chain sequences. The immuneACCESS repertoire file appears here via TCRdb, limited to in-frame rearrangements. These files lack a portion of the clones; in checked studies, under half of the deficit traces to unresolved V genes, and the cause of the others is not known. V, J and clone size derive from that table, while D and trimming were established from the DNA sequence. In this sample the table shows about 330,000 clones, around 90% of which occur a single time. In total, the top ten clones hold roughly 1.2% of the sample.

The sequence came from a woman younger than 45 in good health and CMV-seropositive. The V and J segments used are TRBV6-6 and TRBJ1-1; the D segment cannot be called with confidence. Sequenced input: PBMCs. The DNA sequence reads TGTGCCAGCAGTTACTCTACGGGGAGAGGGACTGAAGCTTTCTTT. Translated, this gives CASSYSTGRGTEAFF.